This T cell receptor beta chain is drawn from a study of cytomegalovirus exposure and HLA in healthy donors. Germline V gene sequence: CDR1 SGHDT, CDR2 YYEEEE. V lost 2 bases and J lost 4, with 4 bases in between. The CDR3 spans 12 residues. The PCR was carried out with 60 Vbeta primers and 13 Jbeta primers. Sequenced by immunoSEQ multiplex PCR; TCRdb stores in-frame clones only, minus some. The sample records over 100,000 clones, about three quarters being singletons. The TCR originated in a man between 40 and 49 years old in good health and CMV-seropositive. Source material: PBMCs. The genes are TRBV5-6 and TRBJ1-5; D remains unclear. In DNA form, the CDR3 reads TGTGCCAGCAGCTTCCTGAATCAGCCCCAGCATTTT. It codes for CASSFLNQPQHF.